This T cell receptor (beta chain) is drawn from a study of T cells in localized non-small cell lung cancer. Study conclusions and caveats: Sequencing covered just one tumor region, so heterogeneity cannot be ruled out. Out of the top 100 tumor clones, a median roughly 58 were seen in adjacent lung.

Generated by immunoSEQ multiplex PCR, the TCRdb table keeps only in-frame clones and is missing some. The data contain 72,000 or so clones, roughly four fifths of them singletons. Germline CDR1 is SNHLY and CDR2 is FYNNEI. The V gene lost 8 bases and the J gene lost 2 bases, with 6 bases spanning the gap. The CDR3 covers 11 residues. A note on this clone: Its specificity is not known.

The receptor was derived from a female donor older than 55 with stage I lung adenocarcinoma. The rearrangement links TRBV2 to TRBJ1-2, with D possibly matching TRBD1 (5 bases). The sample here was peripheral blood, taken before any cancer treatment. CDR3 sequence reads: CASGGNYGYTF. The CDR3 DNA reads TGTGCCAGCGGGGGAAACTATGGCTACACCTTC.